The following is a T cell receptor beta chain sequence with its context. What it recognizes is unknown. The sample is drawn from a study of blood T cells in healthy people across ages. Study conclusions and caveats: Estimated diversity across one million T cells was deemed an underestimate.

A sample-barcoded 5' primer and a J-beta primer mix were used in a second PCR of roughly 7 to 12 cycles. TCRdb called the 5' RACE reads again in MiXCR, with one record for every CDR3 protein. The table shows some 780,000 distinct CDR3 sequences, with roughly three fifths occurring only once. The V gene's germline CDR1 is MDHEN and CDR2 SYDVKM. The V gene lost 6 bases and the J gene lost 2 bases, with 20 bases spanning the gap. This CDR3 is 17 amino acids long. The source is a man aged 40-49 years in good health. V and J are TRBV28 and TRBJ1-5, with D possibly being TRBD1 (6 bases). Sequencing input: blood. The CDR3 sequence: CASRPERGLAGNQPQHF. The CDR3 DNA sequence: TGTGCCAGCAGACCCGAACGGGGGCTGGCTGGCAATCAGCCCCAGCATTTT.